These 3 T cell receptor beta chains were sequenced from one sample in a study of T cell responses to AZD1222 COVID-19 vaccine. TCRdb keeps only in-frame clones here, not all; method: immunoSEQ multiplex PCR. The sample has some 150,000 clones; about 91% are singletons. The starting material was peripheral blood, obtained on day 0 of AZD1222 vaccination. Every receptor here comes from an adult in good health.

V is TRBV7-2 and J is TRBJ1-2; the D gene is possibly TRBD1 (5 bases). Trimming took 5 bases from V and 4 from J, leaving 14 bases between them. CDR1 and CDR2 from the germline V gene are SGHTA and FQGNSA. The CDR3 is 14 residues long. Here the CDR3 DNA reads TGTGCCAGCAGCCTAGGCACAGGTTCCTATGGCTACACCTTC. Protein sequence: CASSLGTGSYGYTF.

The rearrangement joins TRBV6-5 to TRBJ1-5; possibly TRBD1 for D (5 bases). Trimming removed 4 bases at V and 1 base at J, with 11 bases between. The germline gives CDR1 MNHEY, CDR2 SVGAGI. CDR3 length: 15 amino acids. Here the CDR3 reads CASSLAGVSNQPQHF. CDR3 in DNA: TGTGCCAGCAGTTTGGCGGGGGTGAGCAATCAGCCCCAGCATTTT.

This sequence joins TRBV6-2 or TRBV6-3 and TRBJ1-5; D unresolved. This CDR3 spans 12 amino acids. Germline V gene lookup returns CDR1 MNHEY and CDR2 SVGEGT. V was clipped by 6 bases and J by 7 bases, with 10 bases between them. In DNA form, the CDR3 reads TGTGCCAGCAGCCCCACAGTACAGCCCCAGCATTTT. Amino acids: CASSPTVQPQHF.